One sample yielded the 8 T cell receptor beta chains listed below, sequenced in a study of blood T cell repertoires in COVID-19 (TCRdb year 2020). Libraries were built with the immunoSEQ multiplex PCR assay. Here the immuneACCESS table is served through TCRdb, limited to in-frame sequences with V and J called. Missing clones are a known gap in these copies; in checked studies unresolved V genes cover under half, and the rest lacks a known reason. This sample gives around 70,000 clones in total; approximately 90% of them show up just once. The ten top clones hold less than 8% of the sample. Sequenced input: peripheral blood. The receptors stem from a human donor in a cohort sampled during active COVID-19.

The V and J genes are TRBV5-1 and TRBJ2-5, with D tentatively TRBD1 (8 bases). There are 15 residues in the CDR3. The V gene's germline CDR1 is SGHRS and CDR2 YFSETQ. Deletions cut 7 bases from V and 1 base from J, with 17 bases between. Written as DNA, the CDR3 is TGCGCCAGCCGAGCGGGGACAGGACCCCAAGAGACCCAGTACTTC. The encoded protein is CASRAGTGPQETQYF.

V gene TRBV6-1 combines with J gene TRBJ2-1; TRBD2 agrees at 10 bases. Germline V gene sequence: CDR1 MNHNS, CDR2 SASEGT. The V and J ends lost 1 base and 4 bases, in that order; junction bases with no gene match: 10. The CDR3 has 18 amino acids. This CDR3 is CASSEELAGPPLYNEQFF. CDR3 sequence (DNA): TGTGCCAGCAGTGAAGAACTAGCGGGACCCCCTTTATACAATGAGCAGTTCTTC.

The V call is TRBV10-3, the J call TRBJ2-1, with D unclear. This CDR3 comprises 15 residues. Per the germline V gene, CDR1 is ENHRY and CDR2 is SYGVKD. V was clipped by 4 bases and J by 7 bases, with 17 bases between them. CDR3 bases: TGTGCCATCAGTGCTCTTCCGGGTTTGGAAAATGAGCAGTTCTTC. It encodes CAISALPGLENEQFF.

The chain employs TRBV7-9 and TRBJ2-5; tentative D call: TRBD1 (6 bases). Deletions cut 2 bases from V and 2 bases from J, with 15 bases between. From germline, CDR1 is SEHNR and CDR2 FQNEAQ (reference sequence). The CDR3 loop spans 16 amino acids. Written as DNA, the CDR3 is TGTGCCAGCAGCTTATTTACAGGGAGCCTTCAAGAGACCCAGTACTTC. Protein sequence: CASSLFTGSLQETQYF.

V and J are TRBV7-9 and TRBJ2-1; TRBD2 matches at 13 bases. V shed 7 bases, J shed 5 bases, and the junction held 8 bases outside the gene matches. Germline V gene lookup returns CDR1 SEHNR and CDR2 FQNEAQ (reference sequence). This CDR3 has 16 amino acids. The CDR3 here is CASKTGTSGAHNEQFF. The CDR3 region has the DNA TGTGCCAGCAAAACCGGGACTAGCGGGGCCCACAATGAGCAGTTCTTC.

The chain uses TRBV11-3 and TRBJ2-7, with 15 bases lining up with TRBD2. CDR3 length: 19 amino acids. CDR1 is SGHNT and CDR2 is YENEEA in the germline V gene. J lost 5 bases, V lost 5 bases, and 16 bases had no gene match. This chain's CDR3 is CASSVPGLAGGRLLDEQYF. In DNA form, the CDR3 reads TGTGCCAGCAGCGTTCCGGGACTAGCGGGGGGCCGACTTTTGGACGAGCAGTACTTC.

The rearrangement uses TRBV19 and TRBJ2-6; the match to TRBD1 covers 12 bases. The CDR3 has 21 residues. V lost 6 bases to trimming and J lost 2 bases; unmatched junction nucleotides: 17. Germline V gives CDR1 LNHDA, CDR2 SQIVND (reference sequence). The CDR3 protein is CASRAGTGGARFSAGANVLTF. CDR3 bases: TGTGCCAGTAGAGCTGGGACAGGGGGCGCCCGTTTCAGCGCTGGGGCCAACGTCCTGACTTTC. Filled out from reference TRBV19 and TRBJ2-6, the complete variable domain reads DGGITQSPKYLFRKEGQNVTLSCEQNLNHDAMYWYRQDPGQGLRLIYYSQIVNDFQKGDIAEGYSVSREKKESFPLTVTSAQKNPTAFYLCASRAGTGGARFSAGANVLTFGAGSRLTVL.

V is TRBV18 and J is TRBJ2-3; TRBD1 matches 10 bases. The CDR3 contains 17 residues. V lost 4 bases and J lost 1; bases outside the gene matches: 8. CDR1 and CDR2 from the germline V gene are KGHSH and LQKENI. CDR3 DNA: TGTGCCAGCTCACTTGATTTTGGGACAGGGGGCACAGATACGCAGTATTTT. It translates to CASSLDFGTGGTDTQYF.